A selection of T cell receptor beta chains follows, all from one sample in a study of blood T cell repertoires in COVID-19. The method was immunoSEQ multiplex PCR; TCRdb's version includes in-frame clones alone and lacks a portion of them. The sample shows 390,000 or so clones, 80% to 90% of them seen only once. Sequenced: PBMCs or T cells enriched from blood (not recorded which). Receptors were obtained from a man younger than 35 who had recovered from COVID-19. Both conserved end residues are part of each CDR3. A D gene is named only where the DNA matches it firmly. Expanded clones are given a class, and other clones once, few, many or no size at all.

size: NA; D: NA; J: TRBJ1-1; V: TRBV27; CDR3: CASSLSSVMNTEAFF; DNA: TGTGCCAGCAGTTTATCCTCAGTCATGAACACTGAAGCTTTCTTT
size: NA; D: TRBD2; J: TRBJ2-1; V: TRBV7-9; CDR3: CASSLLRRGSSYNEQFF; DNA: TGTGCCAGCAGCTTATTGAGGCGGGGGAGCTCCTACAATGAGCAGTTCTTC
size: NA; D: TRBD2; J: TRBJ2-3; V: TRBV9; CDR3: CASSPRLAGADTQYF; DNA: TGTGCCAGCAGCCCCAGACTAGCGGGAGCTGATACGCAGTATTTT
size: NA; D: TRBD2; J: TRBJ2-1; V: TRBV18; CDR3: CASSPFPIAGVYEQFF; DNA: TGTGCCAGCTCACCCTTTCCGATAGCGGGAGTGTATGAGCAGTTCTTC
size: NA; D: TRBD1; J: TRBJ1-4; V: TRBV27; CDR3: CASSLFRGQGAGVGEKLFF; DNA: TGTGCCAGCAGTTTATTTAGGGGACAGGGGGCAGGTGTTGGTGAAAAACTGTTTTTT
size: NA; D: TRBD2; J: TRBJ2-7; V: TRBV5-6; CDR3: CASNTIREAYEQYF; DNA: TGTGCCAGCAATACTATACGGGAGGCCTACGAGCAGTACTTC
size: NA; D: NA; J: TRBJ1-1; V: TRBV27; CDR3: CASSLNGIEAFF; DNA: TGTGCCAGCAGTTTAAACGGGATCGAAGCTTTCTTT
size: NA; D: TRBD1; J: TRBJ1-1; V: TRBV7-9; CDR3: CASSFGQGSSRAFF; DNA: TGTGCCAGCAGCTTCGGACAGGGTTCTTCGAGAGCTTTCTTT
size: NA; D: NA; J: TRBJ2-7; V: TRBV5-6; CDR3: CASSLVGASYEQYF; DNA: TGTGCCAGCAGCTTGGTTGGGGCCTCCTACGAGCAGTACTTC
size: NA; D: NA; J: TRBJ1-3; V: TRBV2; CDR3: CASRVSPRRSGNTIYF; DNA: TGTGCCAGCAGGGTATCACCCAGGCGCTCTGGAAACACCATATATTTT
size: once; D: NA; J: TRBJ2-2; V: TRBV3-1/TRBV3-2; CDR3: CASSQECAGELFF; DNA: TGTGCCAGCAGCCAAGAGTGCGCCGGGGAGCTGTTTTTT
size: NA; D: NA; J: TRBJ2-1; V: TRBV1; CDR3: CTSSQDLFGGGRSYNEQFF; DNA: TGCACCAGCAGCCAAGATTTGTTTGGGGGCGGGCGCTCCTACAATGAGCAGTTCTTC
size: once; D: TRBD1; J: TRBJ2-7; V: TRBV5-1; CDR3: CASSWDSTYEQYF; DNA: TGCGCCAGCAGTTGGGACAGCACCTACGAGCAGTACTTC
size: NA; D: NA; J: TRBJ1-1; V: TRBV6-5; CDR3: CASSYSIIGETEAFF; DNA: TGTGCCAGCAGTTACTCGATTATAGGGGAAACTGAAGCTTTCTTT
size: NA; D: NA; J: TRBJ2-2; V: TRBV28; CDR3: CASSLSGSQGNTGELFF; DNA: TGTGCCAGCAGTTTATCCGGATCACAGGGGAACACCGGGGAGCTGTTTTTT
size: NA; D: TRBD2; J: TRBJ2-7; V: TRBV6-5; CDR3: CASHSGGYEQYF; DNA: TGTGCCAGCCATAGCGGGGGGTACGAGCAGTACTTC
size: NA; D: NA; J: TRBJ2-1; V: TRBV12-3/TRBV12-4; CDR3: CASSFWAAEQFF; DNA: TGTGCCAGCAGTTTTTGGGCAGCTGAGCAGTTCTTC
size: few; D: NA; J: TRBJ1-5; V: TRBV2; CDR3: CASSAQARPQHF; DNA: TGTGCCAGCAGTGCTCAGGCGCGGCCCCAGCATTTT
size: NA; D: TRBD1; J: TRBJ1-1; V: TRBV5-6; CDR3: CASSPRTGRLNTEAFF; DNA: TGTGCCAGCAGCCCAAGGACAGGGCGCCTGAACACTGAAGCTTTCTTT
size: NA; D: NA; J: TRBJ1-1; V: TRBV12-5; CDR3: CASGPDRAVNTEAFF; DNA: TGTGCTAGTGGTCCCGATCGTGCGGTGAACACTGAAGCTTTCTTT
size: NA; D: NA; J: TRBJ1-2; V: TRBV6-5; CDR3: CASRSQKTNYGYTF; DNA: TGTGCCAGCAGATCCCAGAAAACTAACTATGGCTACACCTTC
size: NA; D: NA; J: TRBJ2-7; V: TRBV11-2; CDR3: CASSPRAGSDEQYF; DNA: TGTGCCAGCAGCCCGAGGGCCGGGAGCGACGAGCAGTACTTC
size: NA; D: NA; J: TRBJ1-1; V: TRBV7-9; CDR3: CASSLRQVNTEAFF; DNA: TGTGCCAGCAGCCTAAGACAGGTCAACACTGAAGCTTTCTTT
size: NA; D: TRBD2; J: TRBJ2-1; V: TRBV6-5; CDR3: CASSRAGVDEQFF; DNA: TGTGCCAGCAGCCGAGCGGGAGTCGATGAGCAGTTCTTC
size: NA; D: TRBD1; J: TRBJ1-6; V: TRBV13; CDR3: CASSPRDRGNNSPLHF; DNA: TGTGCCAGCAGCCCCCGGGACAGGGGGAATAATTCACCCCTCCACTTT
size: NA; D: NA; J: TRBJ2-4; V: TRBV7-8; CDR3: CASSLDGGARGSIQYF; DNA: TGTGCCAGCAGCTTAGATGGGGGGGCGCGCGGAAGCATTCAGTACTTC
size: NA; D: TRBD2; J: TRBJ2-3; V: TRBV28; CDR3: CASKGPPPVGGNRDTQYF; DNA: TGTGCCAGCAAGGGACCCCCCCCAGTGGGGGGGAACAGGGATACGCAGTATTTT
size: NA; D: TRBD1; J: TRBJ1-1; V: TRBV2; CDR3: CASRPLQGPNTEAFF; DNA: TGTGCCAGCAGACCTCTACAGGGGCCAAACACTGAAGCTTTCTTT
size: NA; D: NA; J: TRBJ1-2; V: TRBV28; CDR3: CASGRDYGYTF; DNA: TGTGCCAGCGGCAGGGATTATGGCTACACCTTC
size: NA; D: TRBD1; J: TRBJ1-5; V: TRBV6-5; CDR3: CASSLTGGGLRPQHF; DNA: TGTGCCAGCAGTCTGACAGGGGGCGGGCTAAGACCCCAGCATTTT
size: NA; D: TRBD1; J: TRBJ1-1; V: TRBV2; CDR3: CASRKVGQGAGTEAFF; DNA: TGTGCCAGCAGAAAAGTTGGACAGGGGGCGGGAACTGAAGCTTTCTTT
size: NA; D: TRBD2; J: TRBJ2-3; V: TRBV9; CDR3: CASSRRDYSTDTQYF; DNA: TGTGCCAGCAGCCGACGGGACTATAGCACAGATACGCAGTATTTT
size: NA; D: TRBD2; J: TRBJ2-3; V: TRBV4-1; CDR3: CASSQILAGTDTQYF; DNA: TGCGCCAGCAGCCAAATACTAGCGGGCACAGATACGCAGTATTTT
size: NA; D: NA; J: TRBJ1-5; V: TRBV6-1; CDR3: CASSESTGVGQPQHF; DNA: TGTGCCAGCAGTGAAAGTACAGGAGTTGGTCAGCCCCAGCATTTT
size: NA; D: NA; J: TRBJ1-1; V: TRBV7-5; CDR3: CVRMVEGRLRTPTEAFF; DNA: TGTGTCAGAATGGTGGAGGGGCGCCTCCGCACTCCCACTGAAGCTTTCTTT
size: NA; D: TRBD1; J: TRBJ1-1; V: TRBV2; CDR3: CASSQGQGRTEAFF; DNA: TGTGCCAGCAGCCAGGGACAGGGTCGCACTGAAGCTTTCTTT
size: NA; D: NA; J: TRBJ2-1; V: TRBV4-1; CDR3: CASSQLRLHNEQFF; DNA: TGCGCCAGCAGCCAACTTCGACTGCACAATGAGCAGTTCTTC
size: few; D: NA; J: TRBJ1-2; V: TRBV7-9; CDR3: CASSTRDSGNGYTF; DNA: TGTGCCAGCAGCACCCGGGACTCGGGTAATGGCTACACCTTC
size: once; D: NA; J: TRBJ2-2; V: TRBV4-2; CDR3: CASSQIGNTGELFF; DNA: TGTGCCAGCAGCCAAATCGGGAACACCGGGGAGCTGTTTTTT
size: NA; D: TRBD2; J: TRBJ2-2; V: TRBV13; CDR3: CASSPYPGTSGRTGELFF; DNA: TGTGCCAGCAGCCCATACCCAGGGACTAGCGGGAGGACCGGGGAGCTGTTTTTT
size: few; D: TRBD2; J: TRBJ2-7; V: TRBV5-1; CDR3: CASSLAQAGVGEQYF; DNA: TGCGCCAGCAGCTTGGCCCAAGCGGGAGTGGGAGAGCAGTACTTC
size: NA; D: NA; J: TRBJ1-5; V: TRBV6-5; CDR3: CASRRWSLDQPQHF; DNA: TGTGCCAGCAGGAGGTGGTCGTTGGATCAGCCCCAGCATTTT